These 32 T cell receptor beta chains were all obtained from the same sample, sequenced in a study of identical twins. Using its own MiXCR run on the 5' RACE reads, TCRdb lists one record per CDR3 protein. This sample has 260,000 or so distinct CDR3 sequences, with 7.5% found just once. This same sample was also part of a study on yellow fever vaccine responses in identical twins.

Source material: CD8+ T cells sorted from blood. These TCRs come from a woman under 30 in good health.

This clonotype was detected many times. The rearrangement uses TRBV7-2 and TRBJ2-3, with a possible D match to TRBD1 (5 bases). Germline V gene sequence: CDR1 SGHTA, CDR2 FQGNSA. The ends were cut back, 0 bases at V and 0 bases at J, with 13 bases in the middle. The CDR3 length is 17 residues. The CDR3 region has the DNA TGTGCCAGCAGCTTAGCCAGGGAAGGCCCTAGCACAGATACGCAGTATTTT. It specifies CASSLAREGPSTDTQYF.

In this sample, this clonotype turned up a few times. The CDR3 DNA reads TGTGCCAGCAGTTTATGGGGGGGATCCCCCGAGGAGACCCAGTACTTC. It translates to CASSLWGGSPEETQYF. The rearrangement links TRBV28 to TRBJ2-5; a weak D match, TRBD2 (6 bases). Trimming took 0 bases from V and 5 from J, leaving 16 bases between them. The germline V gene has CDR1 MDHEN and CDR2 SYDVKM. CDR3 size: 16 residues.

The chain is built from TRBV11-1 and TRBJ2-1; 10 nucleotides match TRBD2. Germline V gene data show CDR1 as SGHAT and CDR2 as FQDESV (reference sequence). This CDR3 is 18 amino acids long. V gave up 5 bases and J gave up 5 bases; unmatched junction bases: 15. Written as DNA, the CDR3 is TGTGCCAGCAGCCGACCTAGCGGGAGATGGGCCGCCCACAATGAGCAGTTCTTC. Its translation: CASSRPSGRWAAHNEQFF.

This chain joins TRBV10-3 and TRBJ1-2; D remains unclear. This CDR3 comprises 15 residues. Germline loops: CDR1 ENHRY, CDR2 SYGVKD. Trimming removed 3 bases at V and 2 bases at J, with 13 bases between. The DNA for the CDR3 is TGTGCCATCAGTGATGGCAGTTCCTCGAACTATGGCTACACCTTC. It translates to CAISDGSSSNYGYTF.

This clonotype has a count of ten or more. The rearrangement links TRBV3-1 to TRBJ2-6; D gene unclear. Germline-derived CDR1 and CDR2 are LGHDT and YNNKEL (reference sequence). The ends were cut back, 1 base at V and 2 bases at J, with 6 bases in the middle. This CDR3 is built from 15 residues. CDR3 sequence reads: CASSQAFAGANVLTF. The CDR3 nucleotides read TGTGCCAGCAGCCAAGCGTTCGCTGGGGCCAACGTCCTGACTTTC.

This clonotype has a handful of counts. The rearrangement uses TRBV2 and TRBJ2-7; 11 positions match TRBD2. This CDR3 comprises 15 residues. Germline lookup yields CDR1 SNHLY and CDR2 FYNNEI. V lost 6 bases, J lost 3 bases, and 7 bases stayed unmatched. The CDR3 here is CASRLGTSGNYEQYF. The CDR3 nucleotides read TGTGCCAGCAGACTCGGGACTAGCGGCAACTACGAGCAGTACTTC.

This clonotype was seen a few times. The chain employs TRBV6-1 and TRBJ1-5; unclear D gene. Germline assignment: CDR1 MNHNS and CDR2 SASEGT. The CDR3 covers 15 residues. V was cut by 2 bases and J by 4 bases, with 12 bases left in between. The CDR3 reads CASSEWAGENQPQHF. CDR3 bases: TGTGCCAGCAGTGAATGGGCCGGGGAAAATCAGCCCCAGCATTTT.

A few counts support this clonotype. V is TRBV12-3 or TRBV12-4 and J is TRBJ2-3; D is unresolved. With 3 bases removed from V and 4 bases from J, the gap between germline ends came to 5 bases. The CDR3 extends over 12 amino acids. Here the CDR3 DNA reads TGTGCCAGCAGTTTCATTTCAGATACGCAGTATTTT. Translating it yields CASSFISDTQYF.

This clonotype has ten or more counts. This chain uses TRBV2 with TRBJ2-3; 14 bases are shared with TRBD2. There are 17 residues in the CDR3. From germline, CDR1 is SNHLY and CDR2 FYNNEI. V dropped 3 bases and J dropped 1; count of bases not matched to a gene: 3. This CDR3 reads CASSDAGLAGGTDTQYF. The CDR3 DNA reads as TGTGCCAGCAGTGACGCGGGACTAGCGGGGGGCACAGATACGCAGTATTTT.

The sample holds a few counts of this clonotype. The rearrangement joins TRBV27 to TRBJ1-2, with D perhaps matching TRBD1 (5 bases). The V end was cut by 6 bases, the J end by 5 bases, with 13 bases between. The CDR3 loop spans 13 amino acids. The germline gives CDR1 MNHEY, CDR2 SMNVEV (reference sequence). DNA for the CDR3: TGTGCCAGCAGCCCAGGGAAATTTTATGGCTACACCTTC. Residues: CASSPGKFYGYTF.

This chain connects TRBV2 to TRBJ2-3; D not certain. Between the trimmed V and J ends, which lost 7 bases and 6 bases, there was a span of 8 bases. The CDR3 spans 11 residues. CDR1 is SNHLY, CDR2 FYNNEI, per germline. CDR3 in DNA: TGTGCCAGCACCCGAATGGATACGCAGTATTTT. Translated: CASTRMDTQYF.

This clonotype was detected a few times. The chain employs TRBV5-4 and TRBJ2-3; TRBD2 agrees at 9 bases. Germline V gene sequence: CDR1 SGHNT, CDR2 YYREEE (reference sequence). The CDR3 is 14 amino acids. V was clipped by 4 bases and J by 5 bases; unmatched bases: 5. CDR3 region: CASSPRLAEDTQYF. The CDR3 DNA reads TGTGCCAGCAGCCCTCGACTAGCGGAAGATACGCAGTATTTT.

This clonotype was detected many times. The chain joins TRBV29-1 to TRBJ1-2, with 8 bases fitting TRBD1. Trimming removed 4 bases from V and 12 bases from J; junction bases left unmatched: 4. CDR3 size: 10 residues. CDR1 and CDR2 (germline): SQVTM, ANQGSEA. The CDR3 region has the DNA TGCAGCGTTGTAAGCAGGGGGCACACCTTC. Amino acid sequence: CSVVSRGHTF.

This clonotype was detected ten times or more. V usage is TRBV12-3 or TRBV12-4 and J usage is TRBJ2-2, with 10 bases identical to TRBD1. Trimming took 6 bases from V and 6 from J; bases not matched to a gene: 4. The CDR3 sequence is 14 residues long. CDR3 nucleotides: TGTGCCAGCAGGACAGGGGGCGAGGCCGGGGAGCTGTTTTTT. The encoded protein is CASRTGGEAGELFF.

A few counts support this clonotype. V and J are TRBV27 and TRBJ1-2; TRBD1 aligns across 8 bases. The ends lost 10 bases at V and 3 bases at J; junction bases unmatched: 7. The germline CDR1 and CDR2 sequences are MNHEY and SMNVEV (reference sequence). The CDR3 consists of 13 residues. The CDR3 DNA sequence: TGTGCCACTGGACAGGGAATTGACTATGGCTACACCTTC. It is translated as CATGQGIDYGYTF.

This clonotype was recorded many times. The rearrangement uses TRBV21-1 and TRBJ2-1. TRBV21-1 is assigned pseudogene status. There are 17 residues in the CDR3. DNA of the CDR3: TGTGCCAGCAGCAAATTTAGTGGCGGGAGCTCCTACAATGAGCAGTTCTTC. It encodes CASSKFSGGSSYNEQFF.

This clonotype was recorded at least ten times. The V gene is TRBV4-1, the J gene TRBJ2-3, with a tentative D call TRBD2 (5 bases). Germline V CDR1 and CDR2: MGHRA, YSYEKL. Between the trimmed V and J ends, which lost 0 bases and 6 bases, there was a span of 7 bases. The CDR3 loop spans 13 amino acids. CDR3 protein: CASSQDRRDTQYF. The CDR3 DNA follows: TGCGCCAGCAGCCAAGATAGGAGGGATACGCAGTATTTT.

This sequence joins TRBV28 and TRBJ1-1; D gene unclear. The CDR3 runs to 12 residues. Per the germline V gene, CDR1 is MDHEN and CDR2 is SYDVKM. With 8 bases removed from V and 0 bases from J, the gap between germline ends came to 7 bases. DNA of the CDR3: TGTGCCAGCGGGAGGATGAACACTGAAGCTTTCTTT. Protein: CASGRMNTEAFF. Variable domain in full (rest from reference TRBV28 and TRBJ1-1): DVKVTQSSRYLVKRTGEKVFLECVQDMDHENMFWYRQDPGLGLRLIYFSYDVKMKEKGDIPEGYSVSREKKERFSLILESASTNQTSMYLCASGRMNTEAFFGQGTRLTVV.

This chain joins TRBV20-1 and TRBJ2-7, with a possible D match to TRBD1 (5 bases). CDR1 and CDR2 (germline): DFQATT, SNEGSKA (reference sequence). V lost 3 bases, J lost 2 bases, and 8 bases lay in between. There are 12 residues in the CDR3. The CDR3 loop is CSASTGTYEQYV. CDR3 nucleotide sequence: TGCAGTGCTAGCACAGGAACCTACGAGCAGTACGTC.

The rearrangement joins TRBV7-9 to TRBJ2-1; possibly TRBD2 for D (5 bases). The germline gives CDR1 SEHNR, CDR2 FQNEAQ (reference sequence). V gave up 2 bases and J gave up 6 bases, with 11 bases separating them. This CDR3 spans 14 amino acids. The CDR3 region is CASSLLEEVNEQFF. DNA for the CDR3: TGTGCCAGCAGCTTACTAGAGGAGGTCAATGAGCAGTTCTTC.

This clonotype was picked up a small number of times. V is TRBV6-2 or TRBV6-3 and J is TRBJ2-3; 7 bases line up with TRBD1. Germline CDR1 reads MNHEY; CDR2 reads SVGEGT. The CDR3 covers 15 residues. With 6 bases clipped from V and 2 bases from J, the junction kept 8 bases outside the gene matches. The CDR3 coding sequence is TGTGCCAGCAGCTCTCAGACAGGGCACACAGATACGCAGTATTTT. It codes for CASSSQTGHTDTQYF.

The sample holds a few counts of this clonotype. This chain links TRBV9 with TRBJ2-3; 9 positions match TRBD2. The V and J ends lost 0 bases and 1 base, in that order; junction bases with no gene match: 3. Germline-derived CDR1 and CDR2 are SGDLS and YYNGEE. The CDR3 sequence is 16 residues long. The CDR3 loop is CASSVGGGVGTDTQYF. As DNA, the CDR3 is TGTGCCAGCAGCGTAGGCGGGGGGGTGGGCACAGATACGCAGTATTTT.

In this sample, this clonotype turned up many times. The chain couples TRBV12-3 or TRBV12-4 to TRBJ1-2; the D is unclear. V lost 5 bases to trimming and J lost 1 base, with 17 bases between them. This CDR3 is 16 amino acids long. This chain's CDR3 is CASSPYSIPFNYGYTF. In nucleotides, the CDR3 is TGTGCCAGCAGTCCCTACAGCATTCCCTTTAACTATGGCTACACCTTC.

V usage is TRBV28 and J usage is TRBJ2-1; 7 nucleotides agree with TRBD2. Germline CDR1 MDHEN, CDR2 SYDVKM. This CDR3 is built from 16 residues. Trimming at V came to 2 bases and at J to 4 bases, leaving 8 bases not matched to a gene. The CDR3 nucleotides read TGTGCCAGCAGTTTAAGGGGCGGGAGAACATACAATGAGCAGTTCTTC. It specifies CASSLRGGRTYNEQFF.

This clonotype showed up many times. The chain combines TRBV27 with TRBJ2-1; D is undetermined. Looked up from germline, CDR1 is MNHEY and CDR2 is SMNVEV (reference sequence). There are 16 residues in the CDR3. Trimming left V 4 bases short and J 0 bases short, with 13 bases between. The CDR3 nucleotides read TGTGCCAGCAGTTCAAAACTATCCCACTCCTACAATGAGCAGTTCTTC. It is translated as CASSSKLSHSYNEQFF.

The table lists this clonotype with many counts. This chain uses TRBV27 with TRBJ2-3; 8 bases are a match to TRBD2. Germline CDR1 reads MNHEY; CDR2 reads SMNVEV (reference sequence). The CDR3 spans 15 residues. The trim removed 9 bases at V and 2 bases at J, leaving 10 bases unmatched. The CDR3, as DNA: TGTGCCAGTAAAACAGCGGGGGCCGTCACAGATACGCAGTATTTT. Amino acids: CASKTAGAVTDTQYF.

This clonotype was counted at least ten times. This rearrangement joins TRBV21-1 to TRBJ2-7; the D call in the table, TRBD2, was not verified against the DNA. TRBV21-1 corresponds to a pseudogene. CDR3 length: 19 amino acids. CDR3: CASSKFTLAGGPHPYEQYV. CDR3 DNA sequence: TGTGCCAGCAGCAAATTTACGCTAGCGGGGGGCCCCCATCCCTACGAGCAGTACGTC.

This clonotype showed up many times. The chain joins TRBV10-3 to TRBJ1-2; 7 bases agree with TRBD1. Unmatched junction bases numbered 11, after V lost 6 bases and J lost 1 base. Germline V gene data show CDR1 as ENHRY and CDR2 as SYGVKD. The CDR3 extends over 16 amino acids. The CDR3 region has the DNA TGTGCCATCAGCTCTAGACCGGGACAGATTAACTATGGCTACACCTTC. This gives the protein CAISSRPGQINYGYTF.

This clonotype was seen repeatedly, ten times or more. The V call is TRBV12-3 or TRBV12-4, the J call TRBJ2-7, with D perhaps matching TRBD1 or TRBD2 (5 bases each). V was pared by 3 bases and J by 2 bases, with 11 bases between. CDR3 length equals 14 residues. Here the CDR3 DNA reads TGTGCCAGCAGTTTCGGGACCTCTACCTACGAGCAGTACTTC. The encoded protein is CASSFGTSTYEQYF.

This clonotype has a handful of counts. The J gene is TRBJ2-5, the V gene TRBV7-6; D gene unclear. Germline loops: CDR1 SGHVS, CDR2 FNYEAQ. Between the trimmed V and J ends, which lost 7 bases and 7 bases, there was a span of 16 bases. The CDR3 consists of 13 residues. The CDR3 is CASNVLPGWTQYF. In DNA form, the CDR3 reads TGTGCCAGCAACGTATTGCCCGGTTGGACCCAGTACTTC.

This clonotype was seen ten or more times. The rearrangement links TRBV27 to TRBJ1-5; possibly TRBD1 for D (6 bases). Germline CDR1 and CDR2: MNHEY and SMNVEV (reference sequence). This CDR3 region has 13 residues. V shed 10 bases and J shed 2 bases, with 12 bases lying between them. The CDR3 DNA follows: TGTGCCACAGGGGCTATTGGCAATCAGCCCCAGCATTTT. Encoded protein: CATGAIGNQPQHF.

This clonotype was observed many times. The chain links TRBV29-1 to TRBJ2-2, with 9 bases fitting TRBD1. V shed 0 bases, J shed 1 base, and the junction held 6 bases outside the gene matches. This CDR3 has 17 residues. From germline, CDR1 is SQVTM and CDR2 ANQGSEA. The CDR3 here is CSVEDLSGQGNTGELFF. CDR3 in DNA: TGCAGCGTTGAAGATCTTTCGGGACAGGGGAACACCGGGGAGCTGTTTTTT.